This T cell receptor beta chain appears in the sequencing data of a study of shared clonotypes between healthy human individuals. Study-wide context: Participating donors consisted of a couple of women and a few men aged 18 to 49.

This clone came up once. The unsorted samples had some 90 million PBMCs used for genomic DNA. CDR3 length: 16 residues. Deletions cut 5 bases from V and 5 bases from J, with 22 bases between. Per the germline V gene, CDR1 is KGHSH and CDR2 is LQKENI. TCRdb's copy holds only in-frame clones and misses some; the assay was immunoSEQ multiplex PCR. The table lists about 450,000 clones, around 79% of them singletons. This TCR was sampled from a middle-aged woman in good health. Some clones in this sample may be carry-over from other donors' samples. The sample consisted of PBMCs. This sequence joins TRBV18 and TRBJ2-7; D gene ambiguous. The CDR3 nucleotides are TGTGCCAGCTCATCTTCGCGATCGCTACTTGGCCACGAGCAGTACTTC. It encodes CASSSSRSLLGHEQYF.